This T cell receptor (beta chain) was sequenced in a study of blood T cell repertoires in COVID-19. Overall study context: Acute-phase and convalescent COVID-19 samples originated in the United States, Italy and Spain. T cells, B-cell-depleted T cells, or PBMCs supplied cDNA or gDNA.

Per the original methods: By means of reference gene primer amplification, nucleated cell counts were estimated. Clones were sequenced by immunoSEQ multiplex PCR, and TCRdb holds only the in-frame ones, with some missing. V, J and clone size are taken as reported in that table, and D and trimming were inferred from the DNA itself. The profile shows tens of thousands of clones, about nine tenths of them singletons. Sequenced input: peripheral blood. This TCR was recovered from a man aged 50-60 years with active COVID-19.

Here the CDR3 DNA reads TGTGCCAGCAGTGGAACGACAGGGATTAACCAAGCCCACTATGGCTACACCTTC. This encodes CASSGTTGINQAHYGYTF. The J gene is TRBJ1-2, the V gene TRBV6-2 or TRBV6-3, with 7 positions matching TRBD1. Germline V lookup: CDR1 MNHEY, CDR2 SVGEGT. The CDR3 runs to 18 residues. After removal of 5 bases from V and 3 bases from J, the junction contained 18 bases not matched to a gene.